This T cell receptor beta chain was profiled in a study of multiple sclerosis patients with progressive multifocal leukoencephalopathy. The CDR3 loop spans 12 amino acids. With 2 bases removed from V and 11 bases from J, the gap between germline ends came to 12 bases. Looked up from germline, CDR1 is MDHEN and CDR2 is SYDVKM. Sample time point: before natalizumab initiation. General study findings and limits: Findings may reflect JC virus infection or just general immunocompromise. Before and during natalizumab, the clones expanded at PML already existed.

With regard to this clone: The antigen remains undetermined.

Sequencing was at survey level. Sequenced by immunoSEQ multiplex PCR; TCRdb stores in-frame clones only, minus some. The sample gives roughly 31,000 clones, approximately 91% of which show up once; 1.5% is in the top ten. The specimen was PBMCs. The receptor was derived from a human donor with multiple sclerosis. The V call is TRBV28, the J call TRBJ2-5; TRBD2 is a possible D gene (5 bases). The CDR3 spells CASSLAWGEQYF. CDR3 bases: TGTGCCAGCAGTTTAGCGTGGGGAGAGCAGTACTTC. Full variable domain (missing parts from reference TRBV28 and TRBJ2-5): DVKVTQSSRYLVKRTGEKVFLECVQDMDHENMFWYRQDPGLGLRLIYFSYDVKMKEKGDIPEGYSVSREKKERFSLILESASTNQTSMYLCASSLAWGEQYFGPGTRLLVL.